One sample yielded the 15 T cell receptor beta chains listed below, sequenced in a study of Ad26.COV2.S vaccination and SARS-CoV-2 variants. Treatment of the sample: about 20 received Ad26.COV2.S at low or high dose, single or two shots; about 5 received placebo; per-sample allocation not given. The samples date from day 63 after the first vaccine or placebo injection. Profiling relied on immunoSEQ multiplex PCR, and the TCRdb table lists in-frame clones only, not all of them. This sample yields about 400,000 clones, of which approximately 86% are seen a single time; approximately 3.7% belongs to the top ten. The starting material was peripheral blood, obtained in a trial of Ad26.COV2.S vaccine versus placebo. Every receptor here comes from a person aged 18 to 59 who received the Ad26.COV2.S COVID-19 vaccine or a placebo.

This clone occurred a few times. The CDR3: CASSQPPAYNEQFF. CDR3 coding DNA: TGTGCCAGCAGCCAGCCCCCCGCCTACAATGAGCAGTTCTTC. V is TRBV3-1 (or the pseudogene TRBV3-2) and J is TRBJ2-1; D unresolved. Trimming stripped 3 bases from V and 2 bases from J, with 8 bases between. Germline assignment: CDR1 LGHDT and CDR2 YNNKEL (reference sequence). The CDR3 has 14 amino acids.

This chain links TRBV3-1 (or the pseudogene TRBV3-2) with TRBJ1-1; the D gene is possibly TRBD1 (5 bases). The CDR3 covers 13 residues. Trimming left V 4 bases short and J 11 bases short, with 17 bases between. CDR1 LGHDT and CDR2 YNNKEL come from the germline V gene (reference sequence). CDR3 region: CASSRKMGVEAFF. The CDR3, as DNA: TGTGCCAGCAGCCGAAAGATGGGGGTTGAGGCTTTCTTT.

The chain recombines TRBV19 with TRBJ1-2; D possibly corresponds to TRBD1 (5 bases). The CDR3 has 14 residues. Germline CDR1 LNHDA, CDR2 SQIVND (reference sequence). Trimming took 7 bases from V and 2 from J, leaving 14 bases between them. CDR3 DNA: TGTGCCAGTAAGGAGTGGGGGAGAAACTATGGCTACACCTTC. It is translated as CASKEWGRNYGYTF.

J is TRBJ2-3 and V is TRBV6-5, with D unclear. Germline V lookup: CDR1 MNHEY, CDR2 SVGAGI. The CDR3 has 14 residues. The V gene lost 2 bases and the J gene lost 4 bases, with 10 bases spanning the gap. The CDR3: CASSYRLLADTQYF. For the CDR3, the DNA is TGTGCCAGCAGTTACCGGCTACTTGCAGATACGCAGTATTTT.

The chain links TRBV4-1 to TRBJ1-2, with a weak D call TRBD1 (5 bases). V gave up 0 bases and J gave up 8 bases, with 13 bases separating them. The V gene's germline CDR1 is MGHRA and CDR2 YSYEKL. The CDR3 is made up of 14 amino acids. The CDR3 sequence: CASSQEKQGRGYTF. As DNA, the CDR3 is TGCGCCAGCAGCCAAGAAAAGCAGGGCCGAGGCTACACCTTC.

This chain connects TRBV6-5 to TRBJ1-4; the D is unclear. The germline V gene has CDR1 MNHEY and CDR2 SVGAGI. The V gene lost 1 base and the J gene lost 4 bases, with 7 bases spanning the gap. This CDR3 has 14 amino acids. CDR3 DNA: TGTGCCAGCAGTTACTGGGAGGGTAATGAAAAACTGTTTTTT. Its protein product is CASSYWEGNEKLFF.

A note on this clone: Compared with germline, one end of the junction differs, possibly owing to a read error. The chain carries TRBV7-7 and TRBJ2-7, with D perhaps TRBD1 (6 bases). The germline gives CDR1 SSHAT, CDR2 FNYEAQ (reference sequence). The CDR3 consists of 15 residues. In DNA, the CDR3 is TGTGCTAGCAGCTTAGACTGGGGGCCCACCTACGAGCAGTACTTC. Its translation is CASSLDWGPTYEQYF.

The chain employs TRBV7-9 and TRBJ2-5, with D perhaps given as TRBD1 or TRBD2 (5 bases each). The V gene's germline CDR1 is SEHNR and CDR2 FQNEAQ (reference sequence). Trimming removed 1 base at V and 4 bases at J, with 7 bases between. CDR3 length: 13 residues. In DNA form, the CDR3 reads TGTGCCAGCAGCTTAGATGGGACAGAGACCCAGTACTTC. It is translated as CASSLDGTETQYF. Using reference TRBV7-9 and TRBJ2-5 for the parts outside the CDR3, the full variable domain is DTGVSQNPRHKITKRGQNVTFRCDPISEHNRLYWYRQTLGQGPEFLTYFQNEAQLEKSRLLSDRFSAERPKGSFSTLEIQRTEQGDSAMYLCASSLDGTETQYFGPGTRLLVL.

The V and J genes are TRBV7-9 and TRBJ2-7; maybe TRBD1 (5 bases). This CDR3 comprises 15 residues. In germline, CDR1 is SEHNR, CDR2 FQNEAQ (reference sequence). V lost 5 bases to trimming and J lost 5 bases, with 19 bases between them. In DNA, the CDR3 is TGTGCCAGCAGCCCGCAAACAGGTTTTTGGGACGAGCAGTACTTC. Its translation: CASSPQTGFWDEQYF.

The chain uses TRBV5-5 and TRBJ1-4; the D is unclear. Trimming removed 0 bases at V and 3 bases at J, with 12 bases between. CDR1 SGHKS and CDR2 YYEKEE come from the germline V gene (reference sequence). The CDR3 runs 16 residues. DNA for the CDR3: TGTGCCAGCAGCTTGGACTATTGGGAATCTAATGAAAAACTGTTTTTT. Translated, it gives CASSLDYWESNEKLFF.

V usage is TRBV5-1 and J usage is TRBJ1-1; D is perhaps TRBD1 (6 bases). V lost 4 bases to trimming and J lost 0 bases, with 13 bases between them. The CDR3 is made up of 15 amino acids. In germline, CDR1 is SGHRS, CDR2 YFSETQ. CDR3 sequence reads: CASSAQQGLNTEAFF. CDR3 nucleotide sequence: TGCGCCAGCAGCGCTCAACAGGGCCTGAACACTGAAGCTTTCTTT.

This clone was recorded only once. Here the CDR3 reads CASSALRSSTEGGYTF. The CDR3 nucleotides read TGTGCCAGCTCGGCTCTTCGCTCGAGCACTGAGGGCGGCTACACCTTC. The genes are TRBV2 and TRBJ1-2; D gene ambiguous. V shed 8 bases and J shed 8 bases, with 27 bases lying between them. The CDR3 covers 16 residues. In germline, CDR1 is SNHLY, CDR2 FYNNEI.

CDR3 sequence reads: CASRSEDRFYGYTF. The CDR3 nucleotides are TGTGCCAGCAGGTCTGAGGACAGATTCTATGGCTACACCTTC. V usage is TRBV6-5 and J usage is TRBJ1-2, with D possibly being TRBD1 (6 bases). The V and J ends lost 6 bases and 4 bases respectively, with 15 bases between them. The germline CDR1 and CDR2 sequences are MNHEY and SVGAGI. The CDR3 consists of 14 residues.

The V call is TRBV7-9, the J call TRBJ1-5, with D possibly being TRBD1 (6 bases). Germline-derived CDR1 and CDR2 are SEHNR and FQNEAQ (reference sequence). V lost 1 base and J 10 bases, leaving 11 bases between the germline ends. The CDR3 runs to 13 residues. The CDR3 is CASSLGQDSPQHF. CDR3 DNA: TGTGCCAGCAGCTTAGGACAGGATTCACCCCAGCATTTT.

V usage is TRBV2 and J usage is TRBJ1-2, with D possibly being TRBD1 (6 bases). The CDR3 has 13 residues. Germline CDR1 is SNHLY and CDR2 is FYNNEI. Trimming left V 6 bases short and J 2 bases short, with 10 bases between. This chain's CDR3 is CASRGAGNYGYTF. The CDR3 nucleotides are TGTGCCAGCAGGGGGGCGGGGAACTATGGCTACACCTTC.